This TCR beta chain was identified during a study of blood T cells in healthy people across ages. Approximately 10 milliliters was the volume of peripheral blood drawn from each donor. Concerning this clonotype: What it binds is unknown.

J was trimmed by 4 bases and V by 4 bases; bases with no gene match: 3. The CDR3 length is 14 residues. The germline CDR1 and CDR2 sequences are MNHNS and SASEGT. With a J-beta primer mix and a sample-barcoded 5' primer, a second PCR ran about 7 to 12 cycles. Via MiXCR, TCRdb re-called the 5' RACE reads, giving one row per CDR3 protein. The sample lists 700,000 or so distinct CDR3 sequences, over 20% seen once, with approximately 20% in the top ten. Study-wide points: Strong correlation existed between TCR beta diversity and naive T cell percentage. Researchers judged that diversity estimates from one million T cells fell short of true values. The donors' CMV status was not determined, possibly confounding changes in expanded clonotypes.

Sequencing was carried out using blood. This TCR came from a man between 65 and 80 years old in good health. The chain carries TRBV6-1 and TRBJ1-3; 8 bases are shared with TRBD1. CDR3 protein: CASSVNRGGNTIYF. CDR3 nucleotides: TGTGCCAGCAGTGTTAACAGGGGGGGAAACACCATATATTTT.